Below, 15 T cell receptor beta chains from the same sample are listed, as sequenced in a study of T cells in Graves' hyperthyroidism and ophthalmopathy. RNA transcripts served as the template for amplifying TCR beta CDR3 regions. TCR CDR3 regions were first amplified by RT-PCR with HTBI primers. Each CDR3 protein gets one entry after TCRdb re-called the multiplex PCR reads with MiXCR. The sample shows under 250,000 distinct CDR3 sequences, around 16% of them seen only once. The specimen was blood. These receptors all stem from a woman in her 50s with Graves' hyperthyroidism.

Note on this clonotype: A single base separates this from a much larger clone, so it may be a read error. The chain couples TRBV6-2 or TRBV6-3 to TRBJ2-7, with D perhaps TRBD2 (6 bases). Germline CDR1 reads MNHEY; CDR2 reads SVGEGT. The CDR3 spans 13 residues. CDR3 sequence (DNA): TGTGCCAGCAGTAGACGGGAGAGGGACGAGCAGCACTTC. It encodes CASSRRERDEQHF.

This clonotype was counted a few times. The chain couples TRBV5-1 to TRBJ2-1; 11 bases are a match to TRBD2. The DNA matches TRBJ2-7 better at its end, which makes the J call doubtful. Germline assignment: CDR1 SGHRS and CDR2 YFSETQ. There are 16 residues in the CDR3. CDR3 loop: CASSGGTSGIYNEQYF. The CDR3 DNA sequence: TGCGCCAGCAGCGGAGGGACTAGCGGTATTTACAACGAGCAGTACTTC.

There are a few counts of this clonotype. V usage is TRBV3-1 and J usage is TRBJ2-7, with 11 nucleotides matching TRBD2. The CDR3 is 16 amino acids. Per germline, CDR1 LGHDT and CDR2 YNNKEL (reference sequence). Losses at the gene ends were 1 base for V and 0 bases for J; bases not matched to a gene: 2. CDR3 loop: CASSQGTSGYSYEQYF. CDR3 DNA sequence: TGTGCCAGCAGCCAAGGGACTAGCGGGTACTCCTACGAGCAGTACTTC.

This clonotype was observed many times. This chain links TRBV12-3 or TRBV12-4 with TRBJ1-2; 7 bases line up with TRBD1. V dropped 5 bases and J dropped 0; count of bases not matched to a gene: 3. This CDR3 region has 14 residues. The CDR3 region has the DNA TGTGCCAGCAGTGAACAGGGGCCTAACTATGGCTACACCTTC. Its translation is CASSEQGPNYGYTF.

This clonotype occurred many times. The rearrangement links TRBV6-1 to TRBJ2-6; perhaps TRBD1 as D (6 bases). Germline CDR1 is MNHNS and CDR2 is SASEGT. The germline V and J ends were trimmed by 5 bases and 0 bases, with 11 bases remaining between them. This CDR3 has 16 residues. CDR3 protein: CASSSWTASGANVLTF. CDR3 DNA: TGTGCCAGCAGTTCGTGGACAGCCTCTGGGGCCAACGTCCTGACTTTC.

The chain recombines TRBV5-4 with TRBJ1-2, with a possible D match to TRBD1 (6 bases). The length of the CDR3 is 14 residues. The germline gives CDR1 SGHNT, CDR2 YYREEE (reference sequence). V gave up 6 bases and J gave up 6 bases, with 18 bases separating them. CDR3 coding DNA: TGTGCCAGCACCCCAAAACAGGGCTGGGATGGCTACACCTTC. Protein: CASTPKQGWDGYTF.

This clonotype showed up many times. The rearrangement links TRBV24-1 to TRBJ1-2, with D maybe TRBD1 (6 bases). The germline V and J ends were trimmed by 3 bases and 8 bases, with 9 bases remaining between them. The CDR3 consists of 12 residues. Germline V lookup: CDR1 KGHDR, CDR2 SFDVKD. Here the CDR3 DNA reads TGTGCCACCAGTGATGGGGGCGACGGCTACACCTTC. Its translation: CATSDGGDGYTF.

This clonotype was detected many times. This chain joins TRBV6-1 and TRBJ2-7; unclear D gene. Per germline, CDR1 MNHNS and CDR2 SASEGT. The CDR3 spans 12 residues. V shed 7 bases and J shed 2 bases, with 9 bases lying between them. In DNA form, the CDR3 reads TGTGCCAGCAAAGGAAGTCCCTACGAGCAGTACTTC. Protein sequence: CASKGSPYEQYF.

This clonotype was detected ten times or more. The chain combines TRBV6-1 with TRBJ2-7, with D possibly being TRBD1 (6 bases). There are 14 residues in the CDR3. CDR1 MNHNS and CDR2 SASEGT come from the germline V gene. V lost 5 bases and J 3 bases, leaving 14 bases between the germline ends. CDR3 DNA: TGTGCCAGCAGTAGGCAGGGGTCTATCTACGAGCAGTACTTC. Its translation is CASSRQGSIYEQYF.

This sequence joins TRBV24-1 and TRBJ2-1; weak D call: TRBD2 (5 bases). Germline V gene data show CDR1 as KGHDR and CDR2 as SFDVKD. This CDR3 comprises 17 residues. V was trimmed by 2 bases and J by 5 bases, leaving 18 bases between them. The CDR3 loop reads CATSDSTRWRNHNEQFF. Written as DNA, the CDR3 is TGTGCCACCAGTGATTCGACCCGGTGGAGGAACCACAATGAGCAGTTCTTC.

There are a few counts of this clonotype. The chain recombines TRBV19 with TRBJ1-1; perhaps TRBD1 as D (5 bases). Between the trimmed V and J ends, which lost 7 bases and 3 bases, there was a span of 18 bases. Per germline, CDR1 LNHDA and CDR2 SQIVND (reference sequence). The CDR3 length is 15 residues. DNA for the CDR3: TGTGCCAGTAAGGTAGTAACAGGCTGGGACACTGAAGCTTTCTTT. It specifies CASKVVTGWDTEAFF.

The rearrangement links TRBV9 to TRBJ2-5; perhaps D is TRBD1 or TRBD2 (5 bases each). Per the germline V gene, CDR1 is SGDLS and CDR2 is YYNGEE. The V end lost 0 bases, the J end lost 1 base, and 16 bases lay between the germline ends. The CDR3 runs to 17 residues. The CDR3 loop reads CASSVATWGFAQETQYF. CDR3 nucleotide sequence: TGTGCCAGCAGCGTAGCTACTTGGGGGTTCGCCCAAGAGACCCAGTACTTC.

This clonotype was seen many times. The V gene is TRBV28, the J gene TRBJ1-2; D possibly corresponds to TRBD1 (6 bases). The CDR3 runs to 13 residues. In germline, CDR1 is MDHEN, CDR2 SYDVKM. Trimming took 6 bases from V and 6 from J, leaving 14 bases between them. The CDR3 bases are TGTGCCAGCAGACCACTGGGGGCTGATGGCTACACCTTC. The encoded protein is CASRPLGADGYTF.

This clonotype appeared many times. The gene calls are TRBV7-6 and TRBJ1-5; D is ambiguous. V was cut by 6 bases and J by 2 bases, with 5 bases left in between. The CDR3 has 12 residues. CDR1 SGHVS and CDR2 FNYEAQ come from the germline V gene. DNA for the CDR3: TGTGCCAGCAGTCTCGGCAATCAGCCCCAGCATTTT. Translated: CASSLGNQPQHF.

The CDR3 sequence: CASSPGGGRAVNEQFF. The CDR3 coding sequence is TGTGCCAGCAGTCCCGGGGGCGGGAGGGCTGTCAATGAGCAGTTCTTC. This sequence joins TRBV12-3 or TRBV12-4 and TRBJ2-1; 9 nucleotides align to TRBD2. This CDR3 region has 16 residues. J lost 6 bases, V lost 5 bases, and 11 bases had no gene match.